These 26 T cell receptor beta chains came from one sample sequenced in a study of T cell responses to AZD1222 COVID-19 vaccine. TCRdb's table, derived via immunoSEQ multiplex PCR, lists solely in-frame clones and lacks some. Among 55,000 to 65,000 clones listed, around nine tenths were seen once. The material sequenced was peripheral blood, taken on day 0 of AZD1222 vaccination. These TCRs come from an adult in good health.

This chain joins TRBV6-5 and TRBJ1-2; 9 nucleotides line up with TRBD1. This CDR3 spans 13 amino acids. Germline CDR1 and CDR2: MNHEY and SVGAGI. V was clipped by 6 bases and J by 10 bases; unmatched bases: 9. The CDR3 DNA sequence: TGTGCCAGCAGCCCGCTGGACAGGGGCGACTACACCTTC. It is translated as CASSPLDRGDYTF.

This chain uses TRBV4-2 with TRBJ1-4, with 7 bases lining up with TRBD1. Germline-derived CDR1 and CDR2 are LGHNA and YNFKEQ. With 0 bases clipped from V and 5 bases from J, the junction kept 3 bases outside the gene matches. This CDR3 spans 15 amino acids. The CDR3 region has the DNA TGTGCCAGCAGCCAAGAAAGAGGGGGCAATGAAAAACTGTTTTTT. It is translated as CASSQERGGNEKLFF.

The chain uses TRBV5-1 and TRBJ2-7; maybe TRBD2 (5 bases). V dropped 2 bases and J dropped 3 bases, with 9 bases sitting between them. The CDR3 loop spans 13 amino acids. CDR1 SGHRS and CDR2 YFSETQ come from the germline V gene. The CDR3 DNA follows: TGCGCCAGCAGCTTCGAGGGTGTCTACGAGCAGTACTTC. This gives the protein CASSFEGVYEQYF. Together with reference TRBV5-1 and TRBJ2-7, the CDR3 gives the full variable domain: KAGVTQTPRYLIKTRGQQVTLSCSPISGHRSVSWYQQTPGQGLQFLFEYFSETQRNKGNFPGRFSGRQFSNSRSEMNVSTLELGDSALYLCASSFEGVYEQYFGPGTRLTVT.

The V gene is TRBV24-1, the J gene TRBJ2-1, with D tentatively TRBD1 or TRBD2 (5 bases each). CDR3 length equals 15 residues. V dropped 7 bases and J dropped 4 bases, with 16 bases sitting between them. CDR1 is KGHDR, CDR2 SFDVKD, per germline. CDR3 in amino acids: CATSEQSGAYNEQFF. CDR3 coding DNA: TGTGCCACCAGCGAACAGTCCGGGGCATACAATGAGCAGTTCTTC.

The V gene is TRBV30, the J gene TRBJ2-2; TRBD1 matches at 8 bases. With 2 bases clipped from V and 6 bases from J, the junction kept 14 bases outside the gene matches. Germline CDR1 and CDR2: GTSNPN and SVGIG (reference sequence). The length of the CDR3 is 17 residues. The CDR3 nucleotides are TGTGCCTGGAGTCAGGGGGCCCTACCTATTCAGGCCGGGGAGCTGTTTTTT. Translating it yields CAWSQGALPIQAGELFF.

This sequence joins TRBV7-9 and TRBJ1-1, with 7 bases that match TRBD1. The ends lost 0 bases at V and 1 base at J; junction bases unmatched: 8. Germline lookup yields CDR1 SEHNR and CDR2 FQNEAQ (reference sequence). The CDR3 length is 17 residues. The CDR3 sequence: CASSLAMAGGRNTEAFF. Here the CDR3 DNA reads TGTGCCAGCAGCTTAGCAATGGCAGGGGGAAGGAACACTGAAGCTTTCTTT.

The chain uses TRBV7-8 and TRBJ1-2; D gene unclear. Per the germline V gene, CDR1 is SGHVS and CDR2 is FQNEAQ. CDR3 length: 15 residues. V lost 1 base, J lost 4 bases, and 13 bases lay in between. CDR3 in amino acids: CASSLVRTVRYGYTF. The CDR3 DNA reads TGTGCCAGCAGCTTAGTTAGAACAGTCCGCTATGGCTACACCTTC.

The genes are TRBV30 and TRBJ2-1, with D tentatively TRBD2 (5 bases). The V gene's germline CDR1 is GTSNPN and CDR2 SVGIG (reference sequence). V was clipped by 3 bases and J by 0 bases, with 6 bases between them. The CDR3 has 13 residues. This CDR3 reads CAWSGVSYNEQFF. In nucleotides, the CDR3 is TGTGCCTGGAGCGGGGTCTCCTACAATGAGCAGTTCTTC.

This chain links TRBV18 with TRBJ1-4, with D possibly TRBD1 on 6 matching bases. Deletions cut 3 bases from V and 6 bases from J, with 14 bases between. Germline V CDR1 and CDR2: KGHSH, LQKENI. The length of the CDR3 is 15 residues. The CDR3 DNA sequence: TGTGCCAGCTCACCGCGCGGGGGCGGGGATGAAAAACTGTTTTTT. Translated, it gives CASSPRGGGDEKLFF.

The chain joins TRBV29-1 to TRBJ1-2; D remains ambiguous. Trimming pared 1 base from V and 4 bases from J, leaving 7 bases between. This CDR3 region has 12 residues. The germline gives CDR1 SQVTM, CDR2 ANQGSEA. The CDR3 reads CSVEAPAYGYTF. As DNA, the CDR3 is TGCAGCGTTGAAGCGCCAGCCTATGGCTACACCTTC.

The rearrangement joins TRBV28 to TRBJ2-7; D is perhaps TRBD1 or TRBD2 (7 bases each). The CDR3 covers 12 residues. The germline V gene encodes CDR1 MDHEN and CDR2 SYDVKM. The CDR3 nucleotides are TGTGCGGCAGGGGGGGCGGTCTACGAGCAGTACTTC. This encodes CAAGGAVYEQYF.

This clone was observed a handful of times. The genes are TRBV27 and TRBJ2-3; 7 positions match TRBD2. Germline V lookup: CDR1 MNHEY, CDR2 SMNVEV (reference sequence). The CDR3 extends over 15 amino acids. Trimming took 7 bases from V and 3 from J; bases not matched to a gene: 10. CDR3 DNA sequence: TGTGCCAGCAACATAGCGGGTATAAGTACAGATACGCAGTATTTT. The encoded protein is CASNIAGISTDTQYF.

This chain links TRBV6-5 with TRBJ1-2, with a possible D match to TRBD1 (5 bases). V shed 8 bases and J shed 7 bases, with 17 bases lying between them. The CDR3 is 13 amino acids. In germline, CDR1 is MNHEY, CDR2 SVGAGI. CDR3 amino acids: CASGLEGMVGYTF. In DNA, the CDR3 is TGTGCCAGCGGTTTGGAGGGGATGGTTGGCTACACCTTC.

The V call is TRBV19, the J call TRBJ1-5, with D tentatively TRBD1 (6 bases). Trimming left V 2 bases short and J 1 base short, with 9 bases between. The CDR3 length is 15 residues. Germline loops: CDR1 LNHDA, CDR2 SQIVND (reference sequence). CDR3 sequence (DNA): TGTGCCAGTAGTATAACCAGGGGAAGCAATCAGCCCCAGCATTTT. Its translation is CASSITRGSNQPQHF.

The genes are TRBV27 and TRBJ2-2; tentative D call: TRBD2 (6 bases). V was trimmed by 4 bases and J by 0 bases, leaving 9 bases between them. CDR3 size: 15 residues. The germline V gene encodes CDR1 MNHEY and CDR2 SMNVEV (reference sequence). The CDR3 sequence is CASSWSSANTGELFF. The CDR3 region has the DNA TGTGCCAGCAGTTGGTCTAGCGCGAACACCGGGGAGCTGTTTTTT.

The chain uses TRBV6-2 or TRBV6-3 and TRBJ2-7; 16 nucleotides agree with TRBD2. This CDR3 region has 16 residues. Per the germline V gene, CDR1 is MNHEY and CDR2 is SVGEGT. J gave up 6 bases and V 2 bases, and 4 bases lay outside the gene matches. CDR3 residues: CASSYLGTSGRAEQYF. The CDR3 coding sequence is TGTGCCAGCAGTTACCTCGGGACTAGCGGGAGGGCCGAGCAGTACTTC.

The chain combines TRBV25-1 with TRBJ2-3; TRBD2 matches 7 bases. Trimming at V came to 7 bases and at J to 3 bases, leaving 7 bases not matched to a gene. The CDR3 loop spans 14 amino acids. The V gene's germline CDR1 is MGHDK and CDR2 SYGVNS. In DNA form, the CDR3 reads TGTGCCAGCAACCGAGCGGGGAAGACAGATACGCAGTATTTT. Translation: CASNRAGKTDTQYF.

The gene calls are TRBV7-9 and TRBJ2-1; 11 bases align to TRBD2. Per germline, CDR1 SEHNR and CDR2 FQNEAQ (reference sequence). The CDR3 sequence is 14 residues long. The J segment lost 9 bases and the V segment lost 5 bases, leaving 6 bases of the junction unmatched. The CDR3 region has the DNA TGTGCCAGCAGCCCAACGACTAGCGGGACTGAGCAGTTCTTC. Translation gives CASSPTTSGTEQFF.

This chain joins TRBV11-3 and TRBJ1-6; TRBD1 agrees at 7 bases. Germline-derived CDR1 and CDR2 are SGHNT and YENEEA. The J segment lost 7 bases and the V segment lost 3 bases, leaving 3 bases of the junction unmatched. The CDR3 sequence is 14 residues long. The chain's CDR3 is CASSFGQANSPLHF. The DNA for the CDR3 is TGTGCCAGCAGCTTTGGACAGGCGAATTCACCCCTCCACTTT.

V gene TRBV18 combines with J gene TRBJ2-1; 9 bases match TRBD1. This CDR3 is built from 16 residues. The V and J ends lost 0 bases and 5 bases, in that order; junction bases with no gene match: 5. The germline CDR1 and CDR2 sequences are KGHSH and LQKENI. CDR3 DNA sequence: TGTGCCAGCTCACCACCCCGGGACAGGGCGAACAATGAGCAGTTCTTC. This sequence encodes CASSPPRDRANNEQFF.

The rearrangement links TRBV14 to TRBJ2-5; tentatively, D is TRBD1 (5 bases). Germline CDR1 SGHDN, CDR2 FVKESK. The CDR3 is made up of 11 amino acids. Trimming took 10 bases from V and 5 from J, leaving 11 bases between them. The CDR3 sequence: CATSSGETQYF. The CDR3 coding sequence is TGTGCCACCTCGTCAGGGGAGACCCAGTACTTC.

The rearrangement uses TRBV2 and TRBJ2-3, with 11 nucleotides matching TRBD2. Germline values: CDR1 SNHLY, CDR2 FYNNEI. This CDR3 region has 15 residues. J gave up 2 bases and V 5 bases, and 3 bases lay outside the gene matches. CDR3 coding DNA: TGTGCCAGCAGTATAGCGGGAGGGCCCACAGATACGCAGTATTTT. Amino acid sequence: CASSIAGGPTDTQYF. Filled out from reference TRBV2 and TRBJ2-3, the complete variable domain reads EPEVTQTPSHQVTQMGQEVILRCVPISNHLYFYWYRQILGQKVEFLVSFYNNEISEKSEIFDDQFSVERPDGSNFTLKIRSTKLEDSAMYFCASSIAGGPTDTQYFGPGTRLTVL.

The gene calls are TRBV5-5 and TRBJ1-1, with a tentative D call TRBD1 (6 bases). Per germline, CDR1 SGHKS and CDR2 YYEKEE (reference sequence). The CDR3 spans 14 residues. Trimming stripped 4 bases from V and 1 base from J, with 11 bases between. The CDR3 loop reads CASSIGTPNTEAFF. CDR3 nucleotide sequence: TGTGCCAGCAGCATAGGGACACCGAACACTGAAGCTTTCTTT.

The chain carries TRBV10-3 and TRBJ1-5; no reliable D call. The CDR3 is made up of 14 amino acids. The germline CDR1 and CDR2 sequences are ENHRY and SYGVKD. V was pared by 7 bases and J by 1 base, with 11 bases between. The CDR3 reads CAITRELSNQPQHF. The CDR3 coding sequence is TGTGCCATCACCCGGGAATTAAGCAATCAGCCCCAGCATTTT.

This clone was seen only once. This chain links TRBV3-1 (or the pseudogene TRBV3-2) with TRBJ1-1; D is undetermined. Trimming cost V 4 bases and J 1 base, with 13 bases left between them. The CDR3 spans 15 residues. Germline CDR1 LGHDT, CDR2 YNNKEL (reference sequence). In DNA, the CDR3 is TGTGCCAGCAGCCTATTAGGTGGGCAGAACACTGAAGCTTTCTTT. As protein: CASSLLGGQNTEAFF.

The V and J genes are TRBV5-1 and TRBJ2-1; 7 nucleotides agree with TRBD2. The CDR3 is 20 amino acids. V lost 7 bases and J lost 0; bases outside the gene matches: 22. The germline gives CDR1 SGHRS, CDR2 YFSETQ. The CDR3 here is CASRLGLPGLKNSSYNEQFF. The DNA of the CDR3 is TGCGCCAGCCGTCTCGGTTTACCGGGACTAAAAAATAGCTCCTACAATGAGCAGTTCTTC.